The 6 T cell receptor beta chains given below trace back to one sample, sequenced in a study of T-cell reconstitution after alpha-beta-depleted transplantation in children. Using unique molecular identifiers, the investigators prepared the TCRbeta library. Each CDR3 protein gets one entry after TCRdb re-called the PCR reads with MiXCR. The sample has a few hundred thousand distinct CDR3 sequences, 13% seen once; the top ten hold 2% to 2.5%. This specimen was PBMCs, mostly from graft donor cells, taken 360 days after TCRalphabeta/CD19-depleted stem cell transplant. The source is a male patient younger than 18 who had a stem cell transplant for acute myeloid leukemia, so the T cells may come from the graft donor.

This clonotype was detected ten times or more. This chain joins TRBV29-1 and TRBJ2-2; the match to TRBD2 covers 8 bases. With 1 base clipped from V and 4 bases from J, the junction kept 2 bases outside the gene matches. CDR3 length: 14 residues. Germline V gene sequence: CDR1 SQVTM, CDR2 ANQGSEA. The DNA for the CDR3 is TGCAGCGTTGAAGGACTAGCGTTCACCGGGGAGCTGTTTTTT. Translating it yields CSVEGLAFTGELFF.

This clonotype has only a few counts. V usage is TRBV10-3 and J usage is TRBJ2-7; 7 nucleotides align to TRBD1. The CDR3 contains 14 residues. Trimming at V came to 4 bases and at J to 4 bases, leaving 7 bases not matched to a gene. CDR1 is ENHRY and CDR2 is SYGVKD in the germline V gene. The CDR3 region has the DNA TGTGCCATCAGTGGAGGGACAGCGCTTTACGAGCAGTACTTC. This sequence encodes CAISGGTALYEQYF.

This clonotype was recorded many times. DNA of the CDR3: TGTGCCAGCAGGGGGAAGGACAGGGGGCGTTACGAGCAGTACTTC. Translated, it gives CASRGKDRGRYEQYF. The chain is built from TRBV28 and TRBJ2-7; TRBD1 matches at 11 bases. V dropped 6 bases and J dropped 4; count of bases not matched to a gene: 8. The CDR3 has 15 amino acids. Germline V gives CDR1 MDHEN, CDR2 SYDVKM.

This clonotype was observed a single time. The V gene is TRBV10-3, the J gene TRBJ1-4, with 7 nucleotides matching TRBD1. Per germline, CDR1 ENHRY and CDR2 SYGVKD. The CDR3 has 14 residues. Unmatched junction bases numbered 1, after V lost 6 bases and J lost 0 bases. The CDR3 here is CAISQGATNEKLFF. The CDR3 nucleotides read TGTGCCATCAGCCAGGGGGCAACTAATGAAAAACTGTTTTTT.

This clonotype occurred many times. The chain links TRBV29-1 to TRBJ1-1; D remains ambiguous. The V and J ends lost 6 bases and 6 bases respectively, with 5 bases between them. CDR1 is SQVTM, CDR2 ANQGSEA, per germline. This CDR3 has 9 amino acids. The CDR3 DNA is TGCAGCGTCGAATCTGAAGCTTTCTTT. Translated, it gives CSVESEAFF. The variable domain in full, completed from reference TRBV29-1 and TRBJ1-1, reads SAVISQKPSRDICQRGTSLTIQCQVDSQVTMMFWYRQQPGQSLTLIATANQGSEATYESGFVIDKFPISRPNLTFSTLTVSNMSPEDSSIYLCSVESEAFFGQGTRLTVV.

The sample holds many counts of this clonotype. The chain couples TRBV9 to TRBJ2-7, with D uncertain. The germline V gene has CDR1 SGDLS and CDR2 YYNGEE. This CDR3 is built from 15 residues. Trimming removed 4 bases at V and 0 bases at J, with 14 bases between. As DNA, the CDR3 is TGTGCCAGCAGCCCCCAAATCTCGAGCTCCTACGAGCAGTACTTC. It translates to CASSPQISSSYEQYF.